The 27 T cell receptor beta chains given below trace back to one sample, sequenced in a study of shared clonotypes between healthy human individuals. Profiled with immunoSEQ multiplex PCR; TCRdb holds only in-frame clones, not every one. In the table there are approximately 2.5 million clones, more than 85% of which are singletons. The source material was naive CD4+ T cells from PBMCs. Subset described: CD45RA+ positively selected. These receptors were taken from a man between 18 and 29 years old in good health. Some clones in this sample may be carry-over from other donors' samples.

This chain links TRBV27 with TRBJ1-1; a weak D match, TRBD1 (5 bases). The CDR3 is made up of 15 amino acids. Trimming took 4 bases from V and 0 from J, leaving 12 bases between them. Germline V lookup: CDR1 MNHEY, CDR2 SMNVEV (reference sequence). The CDR3 region has the DNA TGTGCCAGCAGTTACCGGGGCCAGCTGAACACTGAAGCTTTCTTT. It yields the protein CASSYRGQLNTEAFF.

This rearrangement joins TRBV28 to TRBJ2-6, with TRBD2 matching over 7 bases. J was trimmed by 2 bases and V by 5 bases; bases with no gene match: 3. The CDR3 is 15 amino acids. CDR1 is MDHEN and CDR2 is SYDVKM in the germline V gene. DNA for the CDR3: TGTGCCAGCAGTGTGGCGGGAGCTGGGGCCAACGTCCTGACTTTC. Translation gives CASSVAGAGANVLTF.

The chain carries TRBV18 and TRBJ1-2; 7 positions agree with TRBD1. The germline CDR1 and CDR2 sequences are KGHSH and LQKENI. This CDR3 contains 14 residues. Losses at the gene ends were 3 bases for V and 8 bases for J; bases not matched to a gene: 9. The CDR3 is CASSPLDREYGYTF. In DNA, the CDR3 is TGTGCCAGCTCACCCCTTGACAGGGAGTACGGCTACACCTTC. Full variable domain (remainder filled in from reference TRBV18 and TRBJ1-2): NAGVMQNPRHLVRRRGQEARLRCSPMKGHSHVYWYRQLPEEGLKFMVYLQKENIIDESGMPKERFSAEFPKEGPSILRIQQVVRGDSAAYFCASSPLDREYGYTFGSGTRLTVV.

The rearrangement links TRBV30 to TRBJ1-1; TRBD1 matches at 8 bases. The trim removed 8 bases at V and 5 bases at J, leaving 16 bases unmatched. The CDR3 runs to 15 residues. Germline loops: CDR1 GTSNPN, CDR2 SVGIG (reference sequence). The CDR3 bases are TGTGCCGGGGGGGGAAGACAGGGGCTATGGACTGAAGCTTTCTTT. This encodes CAGGGRQGLWTEAFF.

The chain is built from TRBV6-1 and TRBJ2-1; 7 nucleotides match TRBD2. Germline lookup yields CDR1 MNHNS and CDR2 SASEGT. The CDR3 sequence is 15 residues long. Trimming removed 3 bases from V and 4 bases from J; junction bases left unmatched: 6. The CDR3 DNA follows: TGTGCCAGCAGTGATCAAGCGGGACCTTACAATGAGCAGTTCTTC. Amino acid sequence: CASSDQAGPYNEQFF.

This chain's CDR3 is CASSLEGHLQYF. CDR3 coding DNA: TGCGCCAGCAGCTTAGAAGGACATTTGCAGTACTTC. The rearrangement joins TRBV5-1 to TRBJ2-7, with D perhaps matching TRBD1 (5 bases). The CDR3 spans 12 residues. CDR1 SGHRS and CDR2 YFSETQ come from the germline V gene. The germline V and J ends were trimmed by 2 bases and 9 bases, with 12 bases remaining between them.

The chain employs TRBV6-1 and TRBJ2-7, with 7 bases fitting TRBD1. The CDR3 is 16 amino acids. Germline V gene data show CDR1 as MNHNS and CDR2 as SASEGT. V trimming: 1 base; J trimming: 0 bases; junction bases outside the gene matches: 6. In DNA form, the CDR3 reads TGTGCCAGCAGTGAAGTAGGATGGGACAGCTCCTACGAGCAGTACTTC. It translates to CASSEVGWDSSYEQYF.

The gene calls are TRBV6-6 and TRBJ1-5; TRBD1 matches at 9 bases. Germline-derived CDR1 and CDR2 are MNHNY and SVGAGI (reference sequence). Trimming took 7 bases from V and 7 from J; bases not matched to a gene: 8. The CDR3 extends over 14 amino acids. The CDR3 loop is CASNGQGRGQPQHF. The CDR3 DNA is TGTGCCAGCAATGGACAGGGGAGAGGACAGCCCCAGCATTTT.

This chain links TRBV7-8 with TRBJ2-7; the D is unclear. CDR1 is SGHVS, CDR2 FQNEAQ, per germline. This CDR3 region has 13 residues. V gave up 5 bases and J gave up 4 bases, with 12 bases separating them. CDR3 region: CASSRMLLYEQYF. CDR3 nucleotides: TGTGCCAGCAGCCGTATGTTGCTTTACGAGCAGTACTTC.

The chain couples TRBV9 to TRBJ2-1, with 8 nucleotides matching TRBD1. V dropped 0 bases and J dropped 4; count of bases not matched to a gene: 3. The CDR3 has 15 residues. Germline loops: CDR1 SGDLS, CDR2 YYNGEE. CDR3 loop: CASSVGTGQYNEQFF. The CDR3 coding sequence is TGTGCCAGCAGCGTAGGGACAGGGCAGTACAATGAGCAGTTCTTC.

The chain has TRBV7-9 and TRBJ1-2; no firm D call. The V and J ends lost 1 base and 8 bases respectively, with 11 bases between them. The germline CDR1 and CDR2 sequences are SEHNR and FQNEAQ (reference sequence). This CDR3 spans 13 amino acids. The DNA of the CDR3 is TGTGCCAGCAGCTTAGACACAAGGCAAGGCTACACCTTC. This encodes CASSLDTRQGYTF.

V gene TRBV27 combines with J gene TRBJ2-1; 13 bases align to TRBD2. Trimming removed 4 bases from V and 9 bases from J; junction bases left unmatched: 6. Germline lookup yields CDR1 MNHEY and CDR2 SMNVEV (reference sequence). The length of the CDR3 is 15 residues. CDR3 sequence (DNA): TGTGCCAGCAGTTGGACTAGCGGGAGTAAAGTTGAGCAGTTCTTC. This encodes CASSWTSGSKVEQFF.

The V gene is TRBV30, the J gene TRBJ1-1; D is possibly TRBD1 (6 bases). Germline CDR1 reads GTSNPN; CDR2 reads SVGIG (reference sequence). With 1 base removed from V and 3 bases from J, the gap between germline ends came to 9 bases. The CDR3 runs to 13 residues. CDR3 sequence (DNA): TGTGCCTGGAGTGGTCAGGGGTACACTGAAGCTTTCTTT. Its translation: CAWSGQGYTEAFF.

This rearrangement joins TRBV28 to TRBJ1-5; 9 bases are shared with TRBD1. This CDR3 spans 15 amino acids. J gave up 0 bases and V 6 bases, and 3 bases lay outside the gene matches. Germline V gene sequence: CDR1 MDHEN, CDR2 SYDVKM. The CDR3 bases are TGTGCCAGCAGACGACAGGGGGATAGCAATCAGCCCCAGCATTTT. Its translation: CASRRQGDSNQPQHF.

This rearrangement joins TRBV7-8 to TRBJ1-5, with 9 bases matching TRBD1. Germline-derived CDR1 and CDR2 are SGHVS and FQNEAQ. V lost 5 bases to trimming and J lost 6 bases; unmatched junction nucleotides: 5. This CDR3 comprises 14 residues. The chain's CDR3 is CASSPAGQGQPQHF. CDR3 in DNA: TGTGCCAGCAGCCCCGCGGGACAGGGTCAGCCCCAGCATTTT. The variable domain in full, with the rest retrieved from reference TRBV7-8 and TRBJ1-5, is GAGVSQSPRYKVAKRGQDVALRCDPISGHVSLFWYQQALGQGPEFLTYFQNEAQLDKSGLPSDRFFAERPEGSVSTLKIQRTQQEDSAVYLCASSPAGQGQPQHFGDGTRLSIL.

The chain carries TRBV28 and TRBJ1-2, with 8 bases lining up with TRBD1. The V segment lost 6 bases and the J segment 6 bases; nucleotides outside the gene matches: 6. Germline V gene lookup returns CDR1 MDHEN and CDR2 SYDVKM. This CDR3 comprises 13 residues. CDR3 in amino acids: CASRTTGVDGYTF. In nucleotides, the CDR3 is TGTGCCAGCAGAACGACAGGGGTGGATGGCTACACCTTC.

In its sample, this clone was seen once. The chain carries TRBV12-5 and TRBJ2-5, with D maybe TRBD1 (5 bases). Germline CDR1 is LGHNT and CDR2 is FRNRAP. The CDR3 consists of 16 residues. V was trimmed by 1 base and J by 0 bases, leaving 12 bases between them. The CDR3 nucleotides are TGTGCTAGTGGTTTGGATCTAACAGGTTACCAAGAGACCCAGTACTTC. Translated: CASGLDLTGYQETQYF.

This clone was observed once. V usage is TRBV7-3 and J usage is TRBJ1-1; 7 bases map to TRBD1. Per the germline V gene, CDR1 is SGHTA and CDR2 is FQGTGA. The CDR3 consists of 13 residues. V gave up 6 bases and J gave up 1 base; unmatched junction bases: 2. The DNA of the CDR3 is TGTGCCAGCAGTCAGGGGGGGAACACTGAAGCTTTCTTT. This codes for CASSQGGNTEAFF. Full variable domain (remainder filled in from reference TRBV7-3 and TRBJ1-1): GAGVSQTPSNKVTEKGKYVELRCDPISGHTALYWYRQSLGQGPEFLIYFQGTGAADDSGLPNDRFFAVRPEGSVSTLKIQRTERGDSAVYLCASSQGGNTEAFFGQGTRLTVV.

The chain carries TRBV6-1 and TRBJ1-1; 7 nucleotides match TRBD1. CDR3 length: 14 amino acids. V gave up 4 bases and J gave up 4 bases; unmatched junction bases: 6. CDR1 is MNHNS, CDR2 SASEGT, per germline. This CDR3 reads CASSAAGGSTEAFF. CDR3 sequence (DNA): TGTGCCAGCAGTGCTGCAGGGGGGAGCACTGAAGCTTTCTTT.

Note on this clone: Other DNA sequences in this sample translate to the same CDR3. The chain's CDR3 is CASSLVAGNTEAFF. The CDR3 DNA reads TGTGCCAGCAGCTTAGTGGCAGGAAACACTGAAGCTTTCTTT. The chain recombines TRBV7-2 with TRBJ1-1; D call uncertain. The CDR3 has 14 amino acids. Trimming stripped 1 base from V and 2 bases from J, with 8 bases between. The germline V gene has CDR1 SGHTA and CDR2 FQGNSA.

The V call is TRBV27, the J call TRBJ1-4, with TRBD1 matching 9 bases. This CDR3 has 17 amino acids. V lost 5 bases, J lost 4 bases, and 11 bases stayed unmatched. Germline V gives CDR1 MNHEY, CDR2 SMNVEV (reference sequence). CDR3 DNA sequence: TGTGCCAGCAGTAGTTGGGACAGGGCCGTGAGTAATGAAAAACTGTTTTTT. Translating gives CASSSWDRAVSNEKLFF.

The chain joins TRBV9 to TRBJ2-1; tentative D call: TRBD1 (6 bases). The CDR3 contains 15 residues. Trimming shortened V by 3 bases and J by 0 bases, and 10 bases separated the two germline ends. Germline V gene data show CDR1 as SGDLS and CDR2 as YYNGEE. CDR3 DNA: TGTGCCAGCAGCGCGGACAGAACCTCCTACAATGAGCAGTTCTTC. It codes for CASSADRTSYNEQFF.

J is TRBJ2-7 and V is TRBV11-2; a possible D gene is TRBD2 (6 bases). The CDR3 has 16 amino acids. The ends were cut back, 4 bases at V and 0 bases at J, with 16 bases in the middle. CDR1 is SGHAT and CDR2 is FQNNGV in the germline V gene. CDR3 sequence reads: CASSSTPGSSSYEQYF. The CDR3 nucleotides are TGTGCCAGCAGCTCTACCCCCGGGAGTAGCTCCTACGAGCAGTACTTC.

The CDR3 region has the DNA TGTGCCACCAGCAGAGGGGAGGTAGCGGGAGGATCGGGAGAGACCCAGTACTTC. This codes for CATSRGEVAGGSGETQYF. The gene calls are TRBV15 and TRBJ2-5; the match to TRBD2 covers 10 bases. CDR1 is LNHNV and CDR2 is YYDKDF in the germline V gene (reference sequence). The V segment lost 1 base and the J segment 4 bases; nucleotides outside the gene matches: 12. This CDR3 is 18 amino acids long.

The chain couples TRBV5-6 to TRBJ1-2, with unresolved D. Trimming took off 2 bases at V and 4 bases at J, with 9 bases between the two ends. The germline gives CDR1 SGHDT, CDR2 YYEEEE. The CDR3 has 13 residues. The CDR3 loop reads CASSFRQTYGYTF. The CDR3 coding sequence is TGTGCCAGCAGCTTTAGACAAACCTATGGCTACACCTTC.

The rearrangement joins TRBV30 to TRBJ2-7; 13 bases agree with TRBD2. Per germline, CDR1 GTSNPN and CDR2 SVGIG (reference sequence). CDR3 length equals 15 residues. The ends lost 2 bases at V and 3 bases at J; junction bases unmatched: 4. The CDR3 DNA follows: TGTGCCTGGAGTACAGGGACTAGCGGGATCTACGAGCAGTACTTC. Its protein is CAWSTGTSGIYEQYF.

This chain connects TRBV6-1 to TRBJ1-3, with D possibly matching TRBD1 (5 bases). V shed 7 bases and J shed 7 bases, with 17 bases lying between them. Per germline, CDR1 MNHNS and CDR2 SASEGT. CDR3 size: 14 residues. The CDR3 loop reads CASTLQVALNTIYF. CDR3 DNA sequence: TGTGCCAGCACCCTACAGGTTGCCCTGAACACCATATATTTT.